Listed below are T cell receptor beta chains from one sample, sequenced in a study of beta chain features in type 1 diabetes. Sequencing used immunoSEQ multiplex PCR; TCRdb keeps in-frame clones, though not all of them. The repertoire has 140,000 or so clones, about 13% of them found once; the top ten carry 1.3%. The sequenced material came from central memory CD4+ T cells from blood. These receptors were taken from a man younger than 30 with type 1 diabetes. Each CDR3 is given with its conserved first and last residue. D genes are given only for firm matches. Clone sizes are given selectively: once, few, many, or a class where the clone is expanded.

size: few; V: TRBV19; J: TRBJ1-1; D: TRBD1; CDR3: CASTRGTGQGAMTEAFF; DNA: TGTGCCAGTACTAGGGGTACGGGACAGGGGGCGATGACTGAAGCTTTCTTT
size: few; V: TRBV29-1; J: TRBJ2-5; D: NA; CDR3: CSAHRGQVEETQYF; DNA: TGCAGCGCGCATCGTGGGCAGGTCGAAGAGACCCAGTACTTC
size: NA; V: TRBV25-1; J: TRBJ1-2; D: NA; CDR3: CASSGPRFYGYTF; DNA: TGTGCCAGCAGTGGGCCGCGTTTCTATGGCTACACCTTC
size: NA; V: TRBV5-1; J: TRBJ2-1; D: NA; CDR3: CASSLESSEQFF; DNA: TGCGCCAGCAGCCTCGAGAGCAGTGAGCAGTTCTTC
size: NA; V: TRBV27; J: TRBJ1-1; D: TRBD1; CDR3: CASSHTGVNTEAFF; DNA: TGTGCCAGCAGTCATACAGGGGTGAACACTGAAGCTTTCTTT
size: NA; V: TRBV10-3; J: TRBJ2-5; D: NA; CDR3: CAISKSTAQETQYF; DNA: TGTGCCATCAGTAAAAGCACAGCTCAAGAGACCCAGTACTTC
size: few; V: TRBV30; J: TRBJ1-4; D: NA; CDR3: CAWSASRGHQLFF; DNA: TGTGCCTGGAGTGCCTCAAGGGGACATCAACTGTTTTTT
size: few; V: TRBV10-2; J: TRBJ2-5; D: TRBD1; CDR3: CASSGTAIQETQYF; DNA: TGCGCCAGCAGCGGGACAGCCATCCAAGAGACCCAGTACTTC
size: few; V: TRBV6-6; J: TRBJ1-3; D: NA; CDR3: CASSYSEGYSGNTIYF; DNA: TGTGCCAGCAGTTACTCGGAGGGGTACTCTGGAAACACCATATATTTT
size: few; V: TRBV11-2; J: TRBJ1-4; D: NA; CDR3: CASTRGLSEKLFF; DNA: TGTGCCAGCACCCGCGGCCTGAGCGAAAAACTGTTTTTT
size: NA; V: TRBV30; J: TRBJ1-3; D: NA; CDR3: CAWMRGRTIDSYSGNTIYF; DNA: TGTGCCTGGATGAGAGGGAGGACAATCGATAGTTACTCTGGAAACACCATATATTTT
size: many; V: TRBV7-6; J: TRBJ1-1; D: NA; CDR3: CASSLGGDMNTEAFF; DNA: TGTGCCAGCAGCTTAGGGGGGGACATGAACACTGAAGCTTTCTTT
size: NA; V: TRBV2; J: TRBJ2-5; D: TRBD2; CDR3: CASSDYASGGLGETQYF; DNA: TGTGCCAGCAGTGATTACGCTAGCGGGGGTCTGGGAGAGACCCAGTACTTC
size: NA; V: TRBV5-1; J: TRBJ2-1; D: NA; CDR3: CASSLGWESRNEQFF; DNA: TGCGCCAGCAGCTTGGGTTGGGAGTCAAGGAATGAGCAGTTCTTC
size: few; V: TRBV7-9; J: TRBJ2-6; D: NA; CDR3: CASSHTSGANVLTF; DNA: TGTGCCAGCAGCCACACCTCTGGGGCCAACGTCCTGACTTTC
size: NA; V: TRBV30; J: TRBJ2-3; D: TRBD2; CDR3: CAWREGAGELSTQYF; DNA: TGTGCCTGGAGAGAGGGAGCGGGGGAGTTATCTACGCAGTATTTT
size: NA; V: TRBV19; J: TRBJ2-5; D: NA; CDR3: CASTRTGQETQYF; DNA: TGTGCCAGTACCAGGACGGGACAAGAGACCCAGTACTTC
size: NA; V: TRBV5-1; J: TRBJ2-7; D: NA; CDR3: CASAGTASSYEQYF; DNA: TGCGCCAGCGCCGGGACCGCGAGCTCCTACGAGCAGTACTTC
size: many; V: TRBV29-1; J: TRBJ2-7; D: TRBD1; CDR3: CSARQGASNEQYF; DNA: TGCAGCGCCCGACAGGGGGCAAGCAACGAGCAGTACTTC
size: NA; V: TRBV25-1; J: TRBJ1-6; D: TRBD1; CDR3: CASSYMTGNNSPLHF; DNA: TGTGCCAGCAGCTACATGACAGGGAACAATTCACCCCTCCACTTT
size: NA; V: TRBV6-5; J: TRBJ2-1; D: NA; CDR3: CASTQYNEQFF; DNA: TGTGCCAGCACCCAGTACAATGAGCAGTTCTTC
size: few; V: TRBV19; J: TRBJ1-1; D: NA; CDR3: CATYGITWTAFF; DNA: TGTGCTACGTACGGGATTACCTGGACAGCTTTCTTT
size: NA; V: TRBV7-8; J: TRBJ1-1; D: NA; CDR3: CASSPIGGAFTEAFF; DNA: TGTGCCAGCAGCCCCATTGGGGGGGCATTCACTGAAGCTTTCTTT
size: NA; V: TRBV9; J: TRBJ2-7; D: NA; CDR3: CASSPPLGYEQYF; DNA: TGTGCCAGCAGCCCCCCCCTGGGCTACGAGCAGTACTTC
size: NA; V: TRBV7-9; J: TRBJ2-7; D: NA; CDR3: CASSLRQGRNYEQYF; DNA: TGTGCCAGCAGCTTAAGGCAGGGTAGGAACTACGAGCAGTACTTC
size: few; V: TRBV7-3; J: TRBJ1-3; D: NA; CDR3: CASSQGPGRNTIYF; DNA: TGTGCCAGCAGCCAAGGGCCAGGGCGAAACACCATATATTTT
size: many; V: TRBV7-9; J: TRBJ2-1; D: TRBD1; CDR3: CASSFRDREYNEQFF; DNA: TGTGCCAGCAGCTTCCGGGACAGAGAGTACAATGAGCAGTTCTTC
size: few; V: TRBV2; J: TRBJ2-3; D: NA; CDR3: CASRLPGYTDTQYF; DNA: TGTGCCAGCAGGCTCCCGGGCTACACAGATACGCAGTATTTT
size: few; V: TRBV5-1; J: TRBJ1-1; D: NA; CDR3: CASSLFDVNTEAFF; DNA: TGCGCCAGCAGCCTATTCGACGTCAACACTGAAGCTTTCTTT
size: NA; V: TRBV2; J: TRBJ2-5; D: TRBD1; CDR3: CASSWDRDQETQYF; DNA: TGTGCCAGCAGTTGGGACAGGGATCAAGAGACCCAGTACTTC
size: NA; V: TRBV14; J: TRBJ2-2; D: NA; CDR3: CASSHRGGYGTGELFF; DNA: TGTGCCAGCAGCCACAGAGGCGGGTATGGCACCGGGGAGCTGTTTTTT
size: few; V: TRBV10-2; J: TRBJ1-2; D: NA; CDR3: CASSGTGTYGYTF; DNA: TGCGCCAGCAGTGGGACCGGGACCTATGGCTACACCTTC
size: many; V: TRBV7-2; J: TRBJ1-5; D: NA; CDR3: CASSLPGAKPQHF; DNA: TGTGCCAGCAGCCTACCAGGGGCGAAGCCCCAGCATTTT
size: few; V: TRBV7-6; J: TRBJ2-3; D: TRBD2; CDR3: CASTPTTGTSTQYF; DNA: TGTGCCAGCACGCCCACCACCGGGACTAGTACGCAGTATTTT
size: NA; V: TRBV2; J: TRBJ1-1; D: NA; CDR3: CASNSLPGAEAFF; DNA: TGTGCCAGCAACAGCCTACCGGGGGCTGAAGCTTTCTTT
size: NA; V: TRBV30; J: TRBJ1-2; D: NA; CDR3: CAWSVIGSNYGYTF; DNA: TGTGCCTGGAGTGTGATCGGCAGTAACTATGGCTACACCTTC
size: NA; V: TRBV18; J: TRBJ1-4; D: NA; CDR3: CASSPPGYYNEKLFF; DNA: TGTGCCAGCTCACCACCGGGGTATTATAATGAAAAACTGTTTTTT
size: many; V: TRBV5-4; J: TRBJ2-4; D: TRBD1; CDR3: CASSFGQGDNIQYF; DNA: TGTGCCAGCAGCTTCGGACAGGGGGACAACATTCAGTACTTC
size: NA; V: TRBV11-2; J: TRBJ2-3; D: TRBD1; CDR3: CASIKQRDRGTDTQYF; DNA: TGTGCCAGCATCAAACAACGGGACAGGGGGACAGATACGCAGTATTTT
size: few; V: TRBV11-2; J: TRBJ2-5; D: NA; CDR3: CASSPGQTQYF; DNA: TGTGCCAGCAGCCCGGGGCAGACCCAGTACTTC
size: few; V: TRBV5-4; J: TRBJ2-3; D: NA; CDR3: CASSLDGDTQYF; DNA: TGTGCCAGCAGCTTGGATGGAGATACGCAGTATTTT
size: few; V: TRBV15; J: TRBJ2-1; D: TRBD2; CDR3: CAPSSVPGLAGGTGGEQFF; DNA: TGTGCCCCCAGCAGTGTTCCGGGACTAGCGGGGGGGACCGGAGGGGAGCAGTTCTTC
size: few; V: TRBV7-8; J: TRBJ2-4; D: NA; CDR3: CASSSRAGLAKNIQYF; DNA: TGTGCCAGCAGCTCCAGGGCGGGGTTAGCCAAAAACATTCAGTACTTC
size: few; V: TRBV2; J: TRBJ2-1; D: TRBD1; CDR3: CASSAGTDFYNEQFF; DNA: TGTGCCAGCAGTGCAGGGACAGATTTCTACAATGAGCAGTTCTTC
size: NA; V: TRBV28; J: TRBJ1-2; D: NA; CDR3: CASSSPAVYGYTF; DNA: TGTGCCAGCAGCTCACCCGCCGTCTATGGCTACACCTTC